These 25 T cell receptor beta chains originate from one sample sequenced in a study of T cell responses to AZD1222 COVID-19 vaccine. The method was immunoSEQ multiplex PCR; TCRdb's version includes in-frame clones alone and lacks a portion of them. The data contain some 200,000 clones, approximately 90% of them singletons. Sample: peripheral blood, taken 28 days after the second AZD1222 dose. These receptors originate from an adult who received the AZD1222 COVID-19 vaccine.

This chain links TRBV28 with TRBJ1-2, with 8 nucleotides matching TRBD1. The CDR3 covers 15 residues. The germline V gene has CDR1 MDHEN and CDR2 SYDVKM. The V and J ends lost 6 bases and 6 bases, in that order; junction bases with no gene match: 12. The CDR3 region is CASSKYQGAINGYTF. The CDR3 nucleotides are TGTGCCAGCAGCAAATATCAGGGGGCGATAAATGGCTACACCTTC.

This sequence joins TRBV7-9 and TRBJ1-3; D ambiguous. CDR3 size: 13 residues. Germline V gene data show CDR1 as SEHNR and CDR2 as FQNEAQ (reference sequence). V was trimmed by 5 bases and J by 4 bases, leaving 9 bases between them. The CDR3 DNA reads as TGTGCCAGCAGCCCTAGGAGGGGAAACACCATATATTTT. This codes for CASSPRRGNTIYF.

The chain is built from TRBV19 and TRBJ1-1; a possible D gene is TRBD1 (6 bases). The CDR3 length is 14 residues. Trimming took off 6 bases at V and 0 bases at J, with 11 bases between the two ends. Germline loops: CDR1 LNHDA, CDR2 SQIVND (reference sequence). CDR3 protein: CASRYDRMNTEAFF. The CDR3 DNA follows: TGTGCCAGTAGATATGACAGGATGAACACTGAAGCTTTCTTT. Using reference TRBV19 and TRBJ1-1 for the parts outside the CDR3, the full variable domain is DGGITQSPKYLFRKEGQNVTLSCEQNLNHDAMYWYRQDPGQGLRLIYYSQIVNDFQKGDIAEGYSVSREKKESFPLTVTSAQKNPTAFYLCASRYDRMNTEAFFGQGTRLTVV.

This chain uses TRBV18 with TRBJ1-5, with D perhaps matching TRBD1 (6 bases). Trimming stripped 4 bases from V and 0 bases from J, with 10 bases between. The length of the CDR3 is 15 residues. Germline V gene lookup returns CDR1 KGHSH and CDR2 LQKENI. CDR3 protein: CASSRGPFSNQPQHF. Here the CDR3 DNA reads TGTGCCAGCTCACGGGGGCCGTTTAGCAATCAGCCCCAGCATTTT.

The chain joins TRBV5-1 to TRBJ1-2; TRBD1 matches 7 bases. V dropped 0 bases and J dropped 0; count of bases not matched to a gene: 8. The CDR3 has 17 residues. The germline CDR1 and CDR2 sequences are SGHRS and YFSETQ. The CDR3 nucleotides read TGCGCCAGCAGCTTGGGACCGCAGACAGGGACTAACTATGGCTACACCTTC. This gives the protein CASSLGPQTGTNYGYTF.

This rearrangement joins TRBV11-3 to TRBJ2-7, with D possibly called TRBD1 or TRBD2 (5 bases each). Between the trimmed V and J ends, which lost 3 bases and 2 bases, there was a span of 8 bases. CDR3 length equals 13 residues. Germline V CDR1 and CDR2: SGHNT, YENEEA. CDR3 protein: CASSFGGTYEQYF. The CDR3 DNA sequence: TGTGCCAGCAGCTTTGGGGGTACCTACGAGCAGTACTTC. The full variable domain, with the rest looked up from reference TRBV11-3 and TRBJ2-7, is EAGVVQSPRYKIIEKKQPVAFWCNPISGHNTLYWYLQNLGQGPELLIRYENEEAVDDSQLPKDRFSAERLKGVDSTLKIQPAELGDSAVYLCASSFGGTYEQYFGPGTRLTVT.

The chain uses TRBV10-2 and TRBJ1-5; a possible D gene is TRBD1 (5 bases). Germline V gives CDR1 WSHSY, CDR2 SAAADI. The V end lost 10 bases, the J end lost 2 bases, and 12 bases lay between the germline ends. The CDR3 is made up of 13 amino acids. This CDR3 is CATTTGGNQPQHF. CDR3 DNA sequence: TGCGCCACCACAACAGGAGGCAATCAGCCCCAGCATTTT.

On this clone itself: The identical CDR3 is also encoded by other nucleotide sequences in the sample. The V gene is TRBV28, the J gene TRBJ1-2; D is possibly TRBD1 (6 bases). This CDR3 contains 13 residues. Germline lookup yields CDR1 MDHEN and CDR2 SYDVKM. Trimming removed 5 bases from V and 8 bases from J, with 15 bases in between. The CDR3 is CASSPPGTRGYTF. In DNA form, the CDR3 reads TGTGCCAGCAGTCCCCCAGGGACAAGGGGCTACACCTTC.

The chain carries TRBV11-2 and TRBJ2-1; 12 bases fit TRBD2. Trimming at V came to 5 bases and at J to 4 bases, leaving 9 bases not matched to a gene. Germline V lookup: CDR1 SGHAT, CDR2 FQNNGV. The CDR3 is 17 amino acids. The CDR3, as DNA: TGTGCCAGCAGCCGGCTAGCGGGAGGGTATAAATACAATGAGCAGTTCTTC. This codes for CASSRLAGGYKYNEQFF.

The rearrangement links TRBV7-2 to TRBJ2-5; D gene ambiguous. Germline CDR1 and CDR2: SGHTA and FQGNSA. The CDR3 sequence is 15 residues long. Trimming stripped 0 bases from V and 1 base from J, with 9 bases between. CDR3 sequence reads: CASSLAWHLQETQYF. The CDR3 coding sequence is TGTGCCAGCAGCTTAGCTTGGCACCTCCAAGAGACCCAGTACTTC. The full variable domain, completed using reference TRBV7-2 and TRBJ2-5, is GAGVSQSPSNKVTEKGKDVELRCDPISGHTALYWYRQSLGQGLEFLIYFQGNSAPDKSGLPSDRFSAERTGGSVSTLTIQRTQQEDSAVYLCASSLAWHLQETQYFGPGTRLLVL.

This clone was counted a single time. This chain joins TRBV15 and TRBJ2-5; D not resolved. Between the trimmed V and J ends, which lost 0 bases and 1 base, there was a span of 9 bases. CDR3 length: 15 amino acids. CDR1 is LNHNV, CDR2 YYDKDF, per germline (reference sequence). CDR3 loop: CATSRDLPGQETQYF. CDR3 sequence (DNA): TGTGCCACCAGCAGAGATCTCCCGGGCCAAGAGACCCAGTACTTC.

This rearrangement joins TRBV10-3 to TRBJ2-1; the D gene is possibly TRBD2 (6 bases). The V end lost 6 bases, the J end lost 6 bases, and 15 bases lay between the germline ends. Germline CDR1 ENHRY, CDR2 SYGVKD. This CDR3 region has 14 residues. CDR3 nucleotides: TGTGCCATCAGCCCCCAACTAGCCGTCAATGAGCAGTTCTTC. Its translation is CAISPQLAVNEQFF.

V gene TRBV7-3 combines with J gene TRBJ1-2, with TRBD1 matching 7 bases. The CDR3 loop spans 18 amino acids. J lost 6 bases, V lost 1 base, and 17 bases had no gene match. Per germline, CDR1 SGHTA and CDR2 FQGTGA. The CDR3 spells CASSLIQTGIGVGDGYTF. The CDR3 DNA reads as TGTGCCAGCAGCTTAATACAGACAGGGATAGGGGTGGGAGATGGCTACACCTTC.

The V and J genes are TRBV6-5 and TRBJ2-1; D possibly corresponds to TRBD2 (6 bases). Germline loops: CDR1 MNHEY, CDR2 SVGAGI. With 7 bases removed from V and 0 bases from J, the gap between germline ends came to 10 bases. CDR3 length: 14 residues. The CDR3 is CASTAGSSYNEQFF. DNA for the CDR3: TGTGCCAGCACCGCGGGAAGCTCCTACAATGAGCAGTTCTTC.

CDR3 nucleotide sequence: TGTGCCAGCTCACCACCGGGACAGGTTTACAATGAGCAGTTCTTC. Translating it yields CASSPPGQVYNEQFF. The V call is TRBV18, the J call TRBJ2-1, with 8 bases lining up with TRBD1. The CDR3 has 15 residues. V gave up 0 bases and J gave up 4 bases; unmatched junction bases: 2. Germline CDR1 reads KGHSH; CDR2 reads LQKENI.

This clone was seen a few times. The chain recombines TRBV5-1 with TRBJ1-2; TRBD1 agrees at 7 bases. This CDR3 comprises 14 residues. The germline V gene encodes CDR1 SGHRS and CDR2 YFSETQ. V was pared by 4 bases and J by 4 bases, with 7 bases of the junction left unmatched. CDR3 nucleotide sequence: TGCGCCAGCAGCCCAGGGGGGGCGGCCTATGGCTACACCTTC. Its translation is CASSPGGAAYGYTF. The variable domain in full, with the rest retrieved from reference TRBV5-1 and TRBJ1-2, is KAGVTQTPRYLIKTRGQQVTLSCSPISGHRSVSWYQQTPGQGLQFLFEYFSETQRNKGNFPGRFSGRQFSNSRSEMNVSTLELGDSALYLCASSPGGAAYGYTFGSGTRLTVV.

The chain couples TRBV3-1 (or the pseudogene TRBV3-2) to TRBJ1-2; D possibly corresponds to TRBD1 (5 bases). The CDR3 is 14 residues long. V gave up 5 bases and J gave up 4 bases, with 14 bases separating them. Per germline, CDR1 LGHDT and CDR2 YNNKEL (reference sequence). CDR3 protein: CASSLTGTPYGYTF. CDR3 nucleotide sequence: TGTGCCAGCAGCTTGACCGGGACGCCCTATGGCTACACCTTC.

The J gene is TRBJ2-1, the V gene TRBV10-3; D unclear. The CDR3 has 16 residues. Germline loops: CDR1 ENHRY, CDR2 SYGVKD. V gave up 4 bases and J gave up 3 bases, with 16 bases separating them. The CDR3 loop reads CAISGSLVGYYNEQFF. The CDR3, as DNA: TGTGCCATCAGTGGCTCCTTAGTAGGATACTACAATGAGCAGTTCTTC.

The J gene is TRBJ1-2, the V gene TRBV4-1, with D unclear. This CDR3 is built from 14 residues. In germline, CDR1 is MGHRA, CDR2 YSYEKL. V was trimmed by 0 bases and J by 1 base, leaving 6 bases between them. CDR3 sequence: CASSQEVGNYGYTF. CDR3 DNA sequence: TGCGCCAGCAGCCAAGAAGTCGGTAACTATGGCTACACCTTC.

V and J are TRBV4-1 and TRBJ1-1; 7 nucleotides agree with TRBD1. The CDR3 is 19 amino acids. Germline V lookup: CDR1 MGHRA, CDR2 YSYEKL. The junction had 17 bases not matched to a gene; V was cut back by 3 bases and J by 1 base. CDR3 amino acids: CASSHLSPSGGDRNTEAFF. CDR3 in DNA: TGCGCCAGCAGCCACCTTTCCCCTTCAGGGGGGGATAGGAACACTGAAGCTTTCTTT.

V and J are TRBV30 and TRBJ2-7; D is unresolved. Germline V gives CDR1 GTSNPN, CDR2 SVGIG (reference sequence). Trimming removed 0 bases from V and 7 bases from J, with 7 bases in between. The CDR3 extends over 11 amino acids. Here the CDR3 reads CAWSVSWEQYF. DNA of the CDR3: TGTGCCTGGAGTGTAAGTTGGGAGCAGTACTTC.

The chain combines TRBV5-1 with TRBJ1-1; TRBD1 is a possible D gene (5 bases). The CDR3 consists of 17 residues. Germline V gives CDR1 SGHRS, CDR2 YFSETQ. The germline V and J ends were trimmed by 0 bases and 5 bases, with 20 bases remaining between them. Written as DNA, the CDR3 is TGCGCCAGCAGCTTGGCTAGGTCCGCGGCAGGGTCGACTGAAGCTTTCTTT. Translating gives CASSLARSAAGSTEAFF.

V and J are TRBV5-1 and TRBJ2-2, with 9 nucleotides matching TRBD2. CDR1 is SGHRS, CDR2 YFSETQ, per germline. This CDR3 is built from 16 residues. Trimming took 4 bases from V and 1 from J; bases not matched to a gene: 5. CDR3 residues: CASSADSGGNTGELFF. Here the CDR3 DNA reads TGCGCCAGCAGCGCAGATAGCGGGGGGAACACCGGGGAGCTGTTTTTT.

The V and J genes are TRBV5-4 and TRBJ1-3; D not resolved. This CDR3 spans 17 amino acids. In germline, CDR1 is SGHNT, CDR2 YYREEE (reference sequence). V gave up 4 bases and J gave up 0 bases, with 17 bases separating them. The CDR3 DNA is TGTGCCAGCAGCCTCGGGAGGGCAGCCAACTCTGGAAACACCATATATTTT. Its protein product is CASSLGRAANSGNTIYF.

The chain has TRBV27 and TRBJ1-6; D is possibly TRBD1 (5 bases). Trimming cost V 5 bases and J 7 bases, with 12 bases left between them. The CDR3 has 14 amino acids. CDR1 and CDR2 from the germline V gene are MNHEY and SMNVEV (reference sequence). The chain's CDR3 is CASSQGHMNSPLHF. DNA of the CDR3: TGTGCCAGCAGTCAAGGACATATGAATTCACCCCTCCACTTT.